This TCR beta chain was recorded in a study of cytomegalovirus exposure and HLA in healthy donors. It was with 60 Vbeta and 13 Jbeta primers that the PCR ran. Some clones are missing from TCRdb's copy, which holds only in-frame ones; the method was immunoSEQ multiplex PCR. In the table there are approximately 160,000 clones, roughly 77% of which are singletons. As regards this clone: The antigen is unknown.

Regarding the study as a whole: A few chains linked to CMV were shown in vitro to be specific for CMV antigens. TCR beta chain V- and J-gene trimming was linked, in a later analysis, to a missense variant in DCLRE1C.

Sequencing was carried out using PBMCs. The sequence came from a male donor in good health and CMV-seronegative.

The CDR3 loop is CASSREERSRTDTQYF. DNA of the CDR3: TGTGCCAGCAGCCGAGAGGAGCGGTCCCGCACAGATACGCAGTATTTT. The chain links TRBV4-2 to TRBJ2-3, with a tentative D call TRBD2 (5 bases). Per the germline V gene, CDR1 is LGHNA and CDR2 is YNFKEQ. The CDR3 contains 16 residues. The V and J ends lost 4 bases and 1 base respectively, with 15 bases between them.